Listed below are T cell receptor beta chains from one sample, sequenced in a study of blood T cell repertoires in COVID-19. This table comes from immunoSEQ multiplex PCR, and its TCRdb copy is limited to in-frame clones, with some not included. The data contain approximately 61,000 clones, more than 65% of them singletons. The material sequenced was peripheral blood. These TCRs come from a woman between 65 and 79 years old with acute or convalescent COVID-19. Both conserved end residues are part of each CDR3. Each record gives: J gene, clone size, D gene, V gene, CDR3 protein, CDR3 DNA. D genes are given only for firm matches. The size of a clone is reported for some rows only, either as once, few or many, or as a class for expanded clones.

>TRBJ2-7|once|TRBD1|TRBV15
CATSRSRTGTGAYEQYF
TGTGCCACCAGCAGATCGAGGACAGGGACAGGGGCCTACGAGCAGTACTTC
>TRBJ2-7|-|-|TRBV5-1
CASSSGNTQQYF
TGCGCCAGCAGCTCCGGGAATACGCAGCAGTACTTC
>TRBJ1-2|few|-|TRBV6-2/TRBV6-3
CASSYSNREFYGYTF
TGTGCCAGCAGTTACTCGAACAGGGAATTCTATGGCTACACCTTC
>TRBJ2-3|-|-|TRBV20-1
CSASVSAGSSTDTQYF
TGCAGTGCTAGTGTTAGTGCAGGTTCAAGCACAGATACGCAGTATTTT
>TRBJ2-1|once|-|TRBV21-1
CASSKGVFGTGTSYNEQFF
-
>TRBJ2-3|-|TRBD1|TRBV19
CASSTMTGGSTDTQYF
TGTGCCAGTAGCACTATGACAGGGGGGTCCACAGATACGCAGTATTTT
>TRBJ1-2|-|TRBD1|TRBV7-9
CASSQKDRVWDGYTF
TGTGCCAGCAGCCAGAAGGACAGGGTCTGGGATGGCTACACCTTC
>TRBJ2-7|once|TRBD2|TRBV15
CATSRVSREVQYF
TGTGCCACCAGCAGAGTTTCCCGGGAGGTGCAGTACTTC
>TRBJ2-5|-|TRBD2|TRBV11-1
CASSLVASGGQETQYF
TGTGCCAGCAGCTTAGTGGCTAGCGGGGGACAAGAGACCCAGTACTTC
>TRBJ2-1|-|-|TRBV7-8
CASSLAGRGEQFF
TGTGCCAGCAGCTTAGCGGGGCGCGGTGAGCAGTTCTTC
>TRBJ2-7|-|-|TRBV7-8
CASSTPAETYEQYF
TGTGCCAGCAGCACCCCCGCGGAAACCTACGAGCAGTACTTC
>TRBJ1-1|-|-|TRBV12-3/TRBV12-4
CASSFQGSLEAFF
TGTGCCAGCAGTTTCCAGGGGAGTCTTGAAGCTTTCTTT
>TRBJ2-7|-|TRBD1|TRBV11-3
CASSPRDRDYEQYF
TGTGCCAGCAGCCCTCGGGACAGGGACTACGAGCAGTACTTC
>TRBJ2-2|-|TRBD2|TRBV4-3
CASSQDRERGVVGGELFF
TGCGCCAGCAGCCAAGATCGGGAGCGGGGGGTAGTAGGCGGGGAGCTGTTTTTT
>TRBJ2-3|-|-|TRBV28
CASSLAAGTTDTQYF
TGTGCCAGCAGTTTAGCCGCGGGGACGACAGATACGCAGTATTTT
>TRBJ2-1|-|-|TRBV5-1
CASSLDPARGNEQFF
TGCGCCAGCAGCTTGGACCCAGCGCGGGGAAATGAGCAGTTCTTC
>TRBJ1-1|-|-|TRBV7-8
CASSLVAGGNTEAFF
TGTGCCAGCAGCTTAGTGGCTGGGGGCAACACTGAAGCTTTCTTT
>TRBJ2-2|few|-|TRBV3-1/TRBV3-2
CASSTQSWAGELFF
TGTGCCAGCAGCACACAGTCCTGGGCCGGGGAGCTGTTTTTT
>TRBJ1-1|-|-|TRBV19
CASSIVSNTEAFF
TGTGCCAGTAGTATTGTAAGCAACACTGAAGCTTTCTTT
>TRBJ2-5|-|TRBD1|TRBV5-4
CASSSEGGYETQYF
TGTGCCAGCAGCTCGGAAGGGGGCTATGAGACCCAGTACTTC